Described below is a single T cell receptor beta chain sequence and its context. No antigen is known for it. The source of the sample is a study of cytomegalovirus exposure and HLA in healthy donors. The overall study: Unique TCRs numbering some 80 million, obtained from HLA-typed donors, made up an early data release.

The study ran its PCR with 60 Vbeta and 13 Jbeta primers. Per the original methods: Around 9.9 million shared chains were among the roughly 78 million unique TCR beta chains that a later analysis counted. Produced via immunoSEQ multiplex PCR; TCRdb's table is partial and in-frame only. V and J calls plus clone size are reproduced from that table; the DNA served to infer D and trimming. The sample includes 150,000 to 200,000 clones, roughly 79% of them seen just once. In germline, CDR1 is SGHTA, CDR2 FQGNSA. This CDR3 spans 16 amino acids. V gave up 1 base and J gave up 7 bases; unmatched junction bases: 8. Overall study results and limits: Presence/absence analyses supposed approximately even sequencing depth among donors.

The sequenced sample was PBMCs. The sequence derives from a male donor in good health and CMV-seropositive. The chain has TRBV7-2 and TRBJ2-1; 9 bases agree with TRBD1. The CDR3 reads CASSLGLGTGRNEQFF. For the CDR3, the DNA is TGTGCCAGCAGCTTAGGACTGGGGACAGGGAGGAATGAGCAGTTCTTC.